This T cell receptor (beta chain) appears in the sequencing data of a study of cytomegalovirus exposure and HLA in healthy donors. A multiplex PCR was run with 60 Vbeta primers and 13 Jbeta primers. Sequencing used immunoSEQ multiplex PCR; TCRdb keeps in-frame clones, though not all of them. This sample yields 120,000 or so clones, of which 80% to 85% are seen a single time; approximately 2.2% belongs to the top ten. Germline CDR1 and CDR2: MDHEN and SYDVKM. The CDR3 loop spans 12 amino acids. The junction had 4 bases not matched to a gene; V was cut back by 6 bases and J by 6 bases. Study-wide results and caveats: With later analysis, a missense DCLRE1C variant became linked to TCR beta V- and J-gene trimming.

Concerning this clone: Its antigen remains unknown.

This receptor was obtained from a woman between 40 and 50 years old in good health and CMV-seronegative. This chain links TRBV28 with TRBJ2-7; 8 bases fit TRBD1. The specimen sequenced was PBMCs. For the CDR3, the DNA is TGTGCCAGCAGCCAAACAGGGGGCGAGCAGTACTTC. The encoded protein is CASSQTGGEQYF.